These 25 T cell receptor beta chains originate from one sample sequenced in a study of blood T cell repertoires in COVID-19. This table comes from immunoSEQ multiplex PCR, and its TCRdb copy is limited to in-frame clones, with some not included. Of tens of thousands of clones listed, 88% are singletons. The sample taken for sequencing was peripheral blood. These TCRs come from a woman of 80 years or more with active COVID-19.

This chain joins TRBV11-2 and TRBJ2-5; possible D gene TRBD1, 5 bases. Germline V gene lookup returns CDR1 SGHAT and CDR2 FQNNGV. This CDR3 has 14 residues. V was trimmed by 1 base and J by 5 bases, leaving 11 bases between them. The CDR3, as DNA: TGTGCCAGCAGCTTAGGTGCCAGGGTGGAGACCCAGTACTTC. The encoded protein is CASSLGARVETQYF.

The sample holds one count of this clone. The V call is TRBV7-9, the J call TRBJ2-5; 9 bases agree with TRBD1. The trim removed 3 bases at V and 5 bases at J, leaving 4 bases unmatched. Per the germline V gene, CDR1 is SEHNR and CDR2 is FQNEAQ (reference sequence). The CDR3 length is 14 residues. The CDR3 loop reads CASSLWDREETQYF. CDR3 nucleotide sequence: TGTGCCAGCAGCTTGTGGGACAGGGAGGAGACCCAGTACTTC.

The V and J genes are TRBV27 and TRBJ2-5; the D gene is possibly TRBD1 (5 bases). In germline, CDR1 is MNHEY, CDR2 SMNVEV (reference sequence). CDR3 length: 17 amino acids. The V and J ends lost 3 bases and 1 base respectively, with 18 bases between them. The CDR3 loop is CASSFRAGMNPQETQYF. The CDR3 DNA reads as TGTGCCAGCAGTTTTAGGGCAGGGATGAATCCCCAAGAGACCCAGTACTTC.

V gene TRBV7-3 combines with J gene TRBJ1-5, with 7 bases that match TRBD1. The V segment lost 2 bases and the J segment 4 bases; nucleotides outside the gene matches: 5. Germline loops: CDR1 SGHTA, CDR2 FQGTGA. This CDR3 has 15 residues. Written as DNA, the CDR3 is TGTGCCAGCAGCTTAGAGCCAGGGGGAAATCAGCCCCAGCATTTT. It codes for CASSLEPGGNQPQHF.

This sequence joins TRBV7-2 and TRBJ1-2; 9 bases line up with TRBD1. V gave up 3 bases and J gave up 4 bases; unmatched junction bases: 0. The CDR3 runs 13 residues. In germline, CDR1 is SGHTA, CDR2 FQGNSA. CDR3 sequence: CASSLGQGYGYTF. The CDR3 nucleotides are TGTGCCAGCAGCTTGGGACAGGGCTATGGCTACACCTTC.

This clone was seen only once. The chain joins TRBV18 to TRBJ1-4; a possible D gene is TRBD1 (6 bases). Germline-derived CDR1 and CDR2 are KGHSH and LQKENI. The CDR3 is 17 residues long. V lost 0 bases and J lost 0, with 11 bases in between. The CDR3 protein is CASSPPGGHATNEKLFF. The CDR3, as DNA: TGTGCCAGCTCACCACCGGGGGGGCATGCAACTAATGAAAAACTGTTTTTT.

This chain uses TRBV6-2 or TRBV6-3 with TRBJ1-1, with D tentatively TRBD1 (5 bases). Germline-derived CDR1 and CDR2 are MNHEY and SVGEGT. The germline V and J ends were trimmed by 5 bases and 1 base, with 8 bases remaining between them. This CDR3 spans 13 amino acids. The CDR3 bases are TGTGCCAGCAGTGTACAGGAGAACACTGAAGCTTTCTTT. Protein product: CASSVQENTEAFF.

The V gene is TRBV5-4, the J gene TRBJ2-3; 7 bases align to TRBD2. The germline gives CDR1 SGHNT, CDR2 YYREEE (reference sequence). V was pared by 4 bases and J by 0 bases, with 8 bases of the junction left unmatched. The CDR3 has 16 amino acids. CDR3 sequence reads: CASSRKLAPSTDTQYF. The CDR3 DNA sequence: TGTGCCAGCAGCCGCAAACTAGCGCCTAGCACAGATACGCAGTATTTT.

The chain employs TRBV5-1 and TRBJ1-1; D remains unclear. This CDR3 spans 16 amino acids. Trimming stripped 2 bases from V and 5 bases from J, with 19 bases between. Germline loops: CDR1 SGHRS, CDR2 YFSETQ. The CDR3 DNA reads as TGCGCCAGCAGCTTATATGGACCCTCCGGAGGTACTGAAGCTTTCTTT. Its translation: CASSLYGPSGGTEAFF.

V is TRBV19 and J is TRBJ2-1; 9 bases fit TRBD2. Germline CDR1 is LNHDA and CDR2 is SQIVND (reference sequence). The CDR3 has 16 amino acids. V dropped 1 base and J dropped 6; count of bases not matched to a gene: 7. CDR3 DNA: TGTGCCAGTAGTATAGTGGCGGGAGGGCCGCGCAATGAGCAGTTCTTC. It encodes CASSIVAGGPRNEQFF.

The chain combines TRBV12-3 or TRBV12-4 with TRBJ2-2, with 7 positions matching TRBD2. The CDR3 length is 13 residues. V lost 8 bases to trimming and J lost 6 bases; unmatched junction nucleotides: 6. The DNA for the CDR3 is TGTGCCAGCCAAGCGGGGCGGGCCGGGGAGCTGTTTTTT. It translates to CASQAGRAGELFF.

The chain carries TRBV5-4 and TRBJ2-1, with 15 bases identical to TRBD2. The V segment lost 4 bases and the J segment 4 bases; nucleotides outside the gene matches: 3. Germline-derived CDR1 and CDR2 are SGHNT and YYREEE (reference sequence). This CDR3 has 16 amino acids. CDR3 in amino acids: CASSKGTSGGYNEQFF. The CDR3 nucleotides read TGTGCCAGCAGCAAAGGGACTAGCGGGGGGTACAATGAGCAGTTCTTC.

A few counts support this clone. The genes are TRBV10-1 and TRBJ2-7; 7 nucleotides line up with TRBD2. This CDR3 region has 15 residues. V lost 6 bases to trimming and J lost 0 bases; unmatched junction nucleotides: 8. Germline CDR1 is WNHNN and CDR2 is SYGVQD (reference sequence). The CDR3 reads CASRLAGRSSYEQYF. In DNA, the CDR3 is TGCGCCAGCAGGTTAGCGGGTAGGAGCTCCTACGAGCAGTACTTC.

This chain joins TRBV24-1 and TRBJ2-3; 8 nucleotides align to TRBD2. The junction had 5 bases not matched to a gene; V was cut back by 4 bases and J by 6 bases. CDR3 length: 14 residues. Germline CDR1 is KGHDR and CDR2 is SFDVKD. The CDR3 nucleotides are TGTGCCACCAGTGACCCCCGACTAGCGGATACGCAGTATTTT. Translation: CATSDPRLADTQYF.

The gene calls are TRBV6-2 or TRBV6-3 and TRBJ1-5, with a weak D call TRBD1 (6 bases). The V end lost 6 bases, the J end lost 6 bases, and 18 bases lay between the germline ends. Germline CDR1 is MNHEY and CDR2 is SVGEGT. CDR3 size: 15 residues. The CDR3 nucleotides read TGTGCCAGCAGCCCTATCGTGACAGGATCTCAGCCCCAGCATTTT. Residues: CASSPIVTGSQPQHF.

The J gene is TRBJ2-3, the V gene TRBV28; 10 nucleotides agree with TRBD2. Germline lookup yields CDR1 MDHEN and CDR2 SYDVKM. After removal of 4 bases from V and 7 bases from J, the junction contained 17 bases not matched to a gene. CDR3 length: 18 amino acids. CDR3 loop: CASSSHSRSGRASYTQYF. The CDR3 DNA is TGTGCCAGCAGTTCCCATTCCCGGAGCGGGAGGGCATCATATACGCAGTATTTT.

This clone was found a few times. This sequence joins TRBV5-6 and TRBJ2-5; 7 bases fit TRBD1. The germline gives CDR1 SGHDT, CDR2 YYEEEE. The CDR3 runs 14 residues. J lost 5 bases, V lost 1 base, and 5 bases had no gene match. The chain's CDR3 is CASSLYRGHETQYF. The CDR3 nucleotides read TGTGCCAGCAGCTTGTACAGGGGCCACGAGACCCAGTACTTC.

This chain uses TRBV5-1 with TRBJ2-1, with D tentatively TRBD2 (6 bases). Looked up from germline, CDR1 is SGHRS and CDR2 is YFSETQ. Between the trimmed V and J ends, which lost 0 bases and 4 bases, there was a span of 20 bases. This CDR3 is 18 amino acids long. The CDR3 here is CASSLVGHRDWRYNEQFF. The CDR3 region has the DNA TGCGCCAGCAGCTTGGTGGGTCATCGGGACTGGCGATACAATGAGCAGTTCTTC.

This clone was seen only once. The J gene is TRBJ2-1, the V gene TRBV5-1; 9 bases line up with TRBD2. The CDR3 runs 16 residues. Germline CDR1 SGHRS, CDR2 YFSETQ. Germline trimming cut 0 bases from V and 7 bases from J; bases unmatched to any gene: 8. The CDR3 is CASSLGGSGRGNEQFF. CDR3 DNA: TGCGCCAGCAGCTTGGGAGGTAGCGGGAGAGGAAATGAGCAGTTCTTC. The whole variable domain, remainder taken from reference TRBV5-1 and TRBJ2-1, is KAGVTQTPRYLIKTRGQQVTLSCSPISGHRSVSWYQQTPGQGLQFLFEYFSETQRNKGNFPGRFSGRQFSNSRSEMNVSTLELGDSALYLCASSLGGSGRGNEQFFGPGTRLTVL.

The chain employs TRBV5-1 and TRBJ2-1, with 7 bases aligning to TRBD2. V was pared by 0 bases and J by 7 bases, with 7 bases of the junction left unmatched. This CDR3 is 15 amino acids long. Germline V gene data show CDR1 as SGHRS and CDR2 as YFSETQ. The CDR3 loop is CASSLGAGNRNEQFF. CDR3 bases: TGCGCCAGCAGCTTGGGAGCGGGAAATAGGAATGAGCAGTTCTTC.

This clone is a singleton in its sample. The rearrangement joins TRBV10-3 to TRBJ2-5; TRBD2 might be the D (7 bases). The CDR3 loop spans 15 amino acids. Trimming stripped 6 bases from V and 1 base from J, with 15 bases between. Germline loops: CDR1 ENHRY, CDR2 SYGVKD. The CDR3 DNA reads TGTGCCATCAGCACGGGGGGACAAATCCAAGAGACCCAGTACTTC. As protein: CAISTGGQIQETQYF.

CDR3 sequence: CASSEQGRTEAFF. CDR3 DNA sequence: TGTGCCAGCAGTGAGCAGGGCCGCACTGAAGCTTTCTTT. The V and J genes are TRBV6-1 and TRBJ1-1, with D possibly TRBD1 on 5 matching bases. Germline CDR1 is MNHNS and CDR2 is SASEGT. The CDR3 consists of 13 residues. Trimming cost V 3 bases and J 4 bases, with 9 bases left between them.

The chain uses TRBV5-4 and TRBJ2-1, with 10 positions matching TRBD2. CDR1 and CDR2 (germline): SGHNT, YYREEE (reference sequence). V trimming: 3 bases; J trimming: 2 bases; junction bases outside the gene matches: 5. This CDR3 has 16 amino acids. CDR3 sequence: CASSWLAGVPYNEQFF. For the CDR3, the DNA is TGTGCCAGCAGCTGGCTAGCGGGAGTCCCCTACAATGAGCAGTTCTTC.

The V and J genes are TRBV29-1 and TRBJ2-3; D perhaps matches TRBD2 (5 bases). CDR3 size: 14 residues. Looked up from germline, CDR1 is SQVTM and CDR2 is ANQGSEA. The V gene lost 2 bases and the J gene lost 4 bases, with 13 bases spanning the gap. This CDR3 reads CSVETPEGPDTQYF. CDR3 coding DNA: TGCAGCGTTGAAACCCCAGAGGGTCCAGATACGCAGTATTTT.

J is TRBJ1-4 and V is TRBV19; 8 bases line up with TRBD1. There are 15 residues in the CDR3. Trimming at V came to 7 bases and at J to 5 bases, leaving 9 bases not matched to a gene. Germline loops: CDR1 LNHDA, CDR2 SQIVND (reference sequence). Written as DNA, the CDR3 is TGTGCCAGTAAGATCGGACAGGGAAGGAATGAAAAACTGTTTTTT. Its translation: CASKIGQGRNEKLFF.